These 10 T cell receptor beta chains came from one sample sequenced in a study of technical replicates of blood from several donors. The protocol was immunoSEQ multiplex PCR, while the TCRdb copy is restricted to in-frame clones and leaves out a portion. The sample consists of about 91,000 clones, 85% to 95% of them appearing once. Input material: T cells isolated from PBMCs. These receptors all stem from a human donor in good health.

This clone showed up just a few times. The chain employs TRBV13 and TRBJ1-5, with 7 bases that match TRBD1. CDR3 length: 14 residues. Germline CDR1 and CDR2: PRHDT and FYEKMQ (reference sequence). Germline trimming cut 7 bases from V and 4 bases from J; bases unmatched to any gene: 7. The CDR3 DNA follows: TGTGCCAGCACGGATCACAGGGGTAATCAGCCCCAGCATTTT. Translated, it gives CASTDHRGNQPQHF.

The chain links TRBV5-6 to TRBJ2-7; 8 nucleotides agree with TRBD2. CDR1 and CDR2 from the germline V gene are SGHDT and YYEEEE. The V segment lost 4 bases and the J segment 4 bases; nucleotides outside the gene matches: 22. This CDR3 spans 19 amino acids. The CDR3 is CASSPGGEISPAPDYEQYF. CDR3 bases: TGTGCCAGCAGCCCCGGGGGGGAAATTTCCCCCGCCCCGGATTACGAGCAGTACTTC.

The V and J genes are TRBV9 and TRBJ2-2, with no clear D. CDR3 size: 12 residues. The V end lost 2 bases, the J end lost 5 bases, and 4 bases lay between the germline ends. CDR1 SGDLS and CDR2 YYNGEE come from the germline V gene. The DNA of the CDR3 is TGTGCCAGCAGCGTGAGGACCGGGGAGCTGTTTTTT. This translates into CASSVRTGELFF. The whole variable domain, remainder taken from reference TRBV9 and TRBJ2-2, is DSGVTQTPKHLITATGQRVTLRCSPRSGDLSVYWYQQSLDQGLQFLIQYYNGEERAKGNILERFSAQQFPDLHSELNLSSLELGDSALYFCASSVRTGELFFGEGSRLTVL.

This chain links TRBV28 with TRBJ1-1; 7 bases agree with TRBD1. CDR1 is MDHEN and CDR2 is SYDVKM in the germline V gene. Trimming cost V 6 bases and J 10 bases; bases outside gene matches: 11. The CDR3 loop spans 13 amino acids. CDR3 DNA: TGTGCCAGCAGAAGACAGGGTCCGAGGGGAGCTTTCTTT. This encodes CASRRQGPRGAFF.

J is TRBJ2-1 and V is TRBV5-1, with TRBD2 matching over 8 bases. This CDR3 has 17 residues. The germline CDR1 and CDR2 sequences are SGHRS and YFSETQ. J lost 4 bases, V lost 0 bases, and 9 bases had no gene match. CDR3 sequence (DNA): TGCGCCAGCAGCTTGGGAGAAATCGGACTAGCTTACAATGAGCAGTTCTTC. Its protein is CASSLGEIGLAYNEQFF. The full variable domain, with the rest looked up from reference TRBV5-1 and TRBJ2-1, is KAGVTQTPRYLIKTRGQQVTLSCSPISGHRSVSWYQQTPGQGLQFLFEYFSETQRNKGNFPGRFSGRQFSNSRSEMNVSTLELGDSALYLCASSLGEIGLAYNEQFFGPGTRLTVL.

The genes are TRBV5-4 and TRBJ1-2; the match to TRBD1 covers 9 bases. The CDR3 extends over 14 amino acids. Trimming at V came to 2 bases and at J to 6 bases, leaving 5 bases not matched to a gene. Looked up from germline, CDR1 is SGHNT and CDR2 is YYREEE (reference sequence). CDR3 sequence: CASSFGTGINGYTF. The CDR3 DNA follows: TGTGCCAGCAGCTTCGGGACAGGGATTAATGGCTACACCTTC.

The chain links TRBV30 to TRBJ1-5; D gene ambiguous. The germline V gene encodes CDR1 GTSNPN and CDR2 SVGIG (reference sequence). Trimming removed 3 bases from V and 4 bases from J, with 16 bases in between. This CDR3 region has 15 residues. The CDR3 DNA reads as TGTGCCTGGAGCGGGGTAGGGAATCGGAATCAGCCCCAGCATTTT. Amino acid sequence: CAWSGVGNRNQPQHF.

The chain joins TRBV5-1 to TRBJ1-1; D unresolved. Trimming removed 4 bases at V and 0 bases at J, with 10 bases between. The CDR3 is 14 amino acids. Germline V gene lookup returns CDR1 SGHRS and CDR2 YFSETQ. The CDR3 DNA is TGCGCCAGCAGCCTAAATGAGTTGAACACTGAAGCTTTCTTT. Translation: CASSLNELNTEAFF.

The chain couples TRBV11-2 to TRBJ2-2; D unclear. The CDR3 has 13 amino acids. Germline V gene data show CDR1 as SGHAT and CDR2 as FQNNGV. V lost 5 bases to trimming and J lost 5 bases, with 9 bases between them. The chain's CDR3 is CASSVIETGELFF. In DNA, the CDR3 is TGTGCCAGCAGCGTCATTGAGACCGGGGAGCTGTTTTTT.

CDR3 nucleotide sequence: TGTGCCAGCAGCCCCTCTCAGGCCTACGAGCAGTACTTC. Protein product: CASSPSQAYEQYF. V usage is TRBV7-9 and J usage is TRBJ2-7; D call uncertain. This CDR3 is built from 13 residues. CDR1 and CDR2 from the germline V gene are SEHNR and FQNEAQ (reference sequence). V lost 5 bases and J 2 bases, leaving 10 bases between the germline ends.